This T cell receptor (beta chain) stems from a study of cytotoxic CD8 clonotypes in ibrutinib-treated CLL. Study conclusions and caveats: Rising at ibrutinib response, clonality subsequently fell back toward baseline at progression.

TCRdb keeps only in-frame clones here, not all; method: immunoSEQ multiplex PCR. This table has 100,000 or so clones, 55% to 75% appearing once. This clone occurred a few times. The antigen remains unidentified. The germline gives CDR1 SNHLY, CDR2 FYNNEI. Trimming stripped 3 bases from V and 7 bases from J, with 7 bases between. The CDR3 extends over 13 amino acids. The rearrangement links TRBV2 to TRBJ1-6; D remains unclear. This sequence was found in a human donor with chronic lymphocytic leukemia. Sequencing used PBMCs, obtained after 24 months of ibrutinib treatment. The CDR3 DNA sequence: TGTGCCAGCAGTGATCCCGGGAATTCACCCCTCCACTTT. It translates to CASSDPGNSPLHF.